This passage covers 27 T cell receptor beta chains from one sample sequenced in a study of identical twins. TCRdb re-called the 5' RACE reads through MiXCR, storing one row per CDR3 protein. Found here are 200,000 to 300,000 distinct CDR3 sequences, 5.5% to 7% of them singletons; the top ten hold roughly 3.7%. The same sample was also studied in work on yellow fever vaccine responses in identical twins.

Sequences were obtained from memory (CD45RO+) T cells sorted from blood. These receptors came from a young woman in good health.

CDR3 in DNA: TGCAGTGCTAGCAAGACAAGTATCGGGAGGGCCTATGAGCAGTTCTTC. This codes for CSASKTSIGRAYEQFF. The chain is built from TRBV20-1 and TRBJ2-1, with 8 bases matching TRBD2. Germline CDR1 reads DFQATT; CDR2 reads SNEGSKA (reference sequence). The CDR3 has 16 amino acids. V lost 3 bases and J lost 8; bases outside the gene matches: 15.

In this sample, this clonotype turned up many times. The CDR3 DNA is TGTGCCAGCAGTCCCGCTGCCAGGGTAGTCAATGAGCAGTTCTTC. Translating gives CASSPAARVVNEQFF. The chain couples TRBV12-3 or TRBV12-4 to TRBJ2-1; the D gene is possibly TRBD1 (5 bases). V lost 5 bases and J 6 bases, leaving 17 bases between the germline ends. This CDR3 has 15 residues.

The chain links TRBV2 to TRBJ1-2, with 10 bases identical to TRBD1. Germline CDR1 SNHLY, CDR2 FYNNEI. The CDR3 consists of 16 residues. The V and J ends lost 5 bases and 6 bases, in that order; junction bases with no gene match: 12. For the CDR3, the DNA is TGTGCCAGCAGTCAAATCAGGACAGGGGGACGCGATGGCTACACCTTC. The encoded protein is CASSQIRTGGRDGYTF.

This clonotype was detected a few times. The chain links TRBV5-6 to TRBJ1-5, with 7 bases aligning to TRBD1. The germline gives CDR1 SGHDT, CDR2 YYEEEE. V was clipped by 3 bases and J by 3 bases; unmatched bases: 9. The CDR3 consists of 16 residues. CDR3 region: CASSSTGKGVNQPQHF. CDR3 nucleotides: TGTGCCAGCAGCTCGACAGGGAAGGGGGTCAATCAGCCCCAGCATTTT.

A few counts support this clonotype. The chain recombines TRBV28 with TRBJ1-1; unclear D gene. Germline values: CDR1 MDHEN, CDR2 SYDVKM. The germline V and J ends were trimmed by 1 base and 0 bases, with 9 bases remaining between them. This CDR3 region has 15 residues. CDR3 in amino acids: CASSLLSGMNTEAFF. DNA of the CDR3: TGTGCCAGCAGTTTATTGTCTGGTATGAACACTGAAGCTTTCTTT.

This clonotype was recorded many times. This rearrangement joins TRBV7-8 to TRBJ2-1; unclear D gene. The CDR3 is 14 amino acids. Trimming removed 2 bases at V and 10 bases at J, with 15 bases between. Germline assignment: CDR1 SGHVS and CDR2 FQNEAQ. DNA for the CDR3: TGTGCCAGCAGCTTATCGTACCCCTCAGGCGAGCAGTTCTTC. Its translation: CASSLSYPSGEQFF. The complete variable domain, with remaining parts taken from reference TRBV7-8 and TRBJ2-1, reads GAGVSQSPRYKVAKRGQDVALRCDPISGHVSLFWYQQALGQGPEFLTYFQNEAQLDKSGLPSDRFFAERPEGSVSTLKIQRTQQEDSAVYLCASSLSYPSGEQFFGPGTRLTVL.

This rearrangement joins TRBV9 to TRBJ2-1; D is unclear. V gave up 0 bases and J gave up 0 bases, with 10 bases separating them. Germline CDR1 and CDR2: SGDLS and YYNGEE. There are 16 residues in the CDR3. The CDR3 DNA is TGTGCCAGCAGCGTAGAGTTGAGCTTCTCCTACAATGAGCAGTTCTTC. This sequence encodes CASSVELSFSYNEQFF.

This clonotype turned up a few times. V and J are TRBV18 and TRBJ2-5; 9 positions agree with TRBD1. The germline V gene has CDR1 KGHSH and CDR2 LQKENI. This CDR3 spans 14 amino acids. The trim removed 4 bases at V and 1 base at J, leaving 1 base unmatched. This CDR3 is CASSQDRGQETQYF. The CDR3 DNA follows: TGTGCCAGCTCACAGGACAGGGGCCAAGAGACCCAGTACTTC.

The J gene is TRBJ2-7, the V gene TRBV27; no reliable D call. V shed 0 bases and J shed 2 bases, with 8 bases lying between them. CDR1 MNHEY and CDR2 SMNVEV come from the germline V gene (reference sequence). This CDR3 spans 14 amino acids. CDR3 protein: CASSLSSLAYEQYF. CDR3 nucleotide sequence: TGTGCCAGCAGTTTATCCAGCCTGGCCTACGAGCAGTACTTC.

This clonotype was found many times. The chain links TRBV28 to TRBJ1-2, with a weak D call TRBD1 (5 bases). The CDR3 sequence is 14 residues long. Germline V CDR1 and CDR2: MDHEN, SYDVKM. V shed 6 bases and J shed 4 bases, with 15 bases lying between them. The CDR3 nucleotides are TGTGCCAGCAGCCCCCAGGACATTCCCTATGGCTACACCTTC. This sequence encodes CASSPQDIPYGYTF.

The rearrangement uses TRBV11-2 and TRBJ1-2; 7 bases align to TRBD1. The CDR3 has 19 amino acids. The germline CDR1 and CDR2 sequences are SGHAT and FQNNGV. V lost 3 bases, J lost 3 bases, and 19 bases stayed unmatched. The CDR3 nucleotides read TGTGCCAGCAGCTTCGAAATCTATTTACGACAGGGACGGGACTATGGCTACACCTTC. Amino acids: CASSFEIYLRQGRDYGYTF.

This clonotype has only a few counts. CDR3 nucleotides: TGTGCCAGCAGTTTGCGGAGAAACCAAGAGACCCAGTACTTC. Translating gives CASSLRRNQETQYF. The rearrangement uses TRBV27 and TRBJ2-5; D not resolved. Germline V lookup: CDR1 MNHEY, CDR2 SMNVEV (reference sequence). Trimming removed 3 bases from V and 0 bases from J, with 8 bases in between. This CDR3 has 14 residues.

This clonotype was seen repeatedly, ten times or more. The CDR3 sequence: CASSSAAEGQPQHF. The CDR3 region has the DNA TGTGCCAGTAGCTCCGCGGCCGAGGGGCAGCCCCAGCATTTT. The V and J genes are TRBV19 and TRBJ1-5; TRBD1 is a possible D gene (5 bases). Trimming cost V 6 bases and J 7 bases, with 16 bases left between them. This CDR3 is built from 14 residues. The germline CDR1 and CDR2 sequences are LNHDA and SQIVND (reference sequence).

This clonotype was seen repeatedly, ten times or more. The J gene is TRBJ2-1, the V gene TRBV12-3 or TRBV12-4; 8 nucleotides line up with TRBD1. V lost 6 bases, J lost 2 bases, and 3 bases stayed unmatched. The CDR3 consists of 14 residues. CDR3: CASSRQGTYNEQFF. The CDR3 bases are TGTGCCAGCAGCCGACAGGGGACCTACAATGAGCAGTTCTTC.

This clonotype appeared a few times. The V and J genes are TRBV7-9 and TRBJ1-2; D is uncertain. V lost 11 bases, J lost 4 bases, and 14 bases lay in between. This CDR3 comprises 12 residues. The V gene's germline CDR1 is SEHNR and CDR2 FQNEAQ (reference sequence). The CDR3 here is CAFQSSFYGYTF. The CDR3 nucleotides read TGTGCCTTCCAGAGCAGCTTCTATGGCTACACCTTC.

The chain couples TRBV11-1 to TRBJ2-7; D uncertain. This CDR3 has 13 residues. The germline V gene has CDR1 SGHAT and CDR2 FQDESV (reference sequence). The V end lost 3 bases, the J end lost 5 bases, and 11 bases lay between the germline ends. DNA of the CDR3: TGTGCCAGCAGCTTTTCGACGGCGCACGAGCAGTACGTC. Its protein is CASSFSTAHEQYV.

This clonotype was observed a handful of times. The chain carries TRBV10-3 and TRBJ1-6, with D unclear. The CDR3 extends over 12 amino acids. Germline V gives CDR1 ENHRY, CDR2 SYGVKD. With 2 bases removed from V and 12 bases from J, the gap between germline ends came to 8 bases. This CDR3 is CAISERGQPLHF. The CDR3 DNA reads TGTGCCATCAGTGAGAGAGGGCAACCCCTCCACTTT.

About this clonotype: Its ends do not fully match the called genes, so a read error is possible. J is TRBJ1-1 and V is TRBV6-1, with D perhaps matching TRBD1 (6 bases). CDR1 and CDR2 from the germline V gene are MNHNS and SASEGT. This CDR3 contains 15 residues. The CDR3 loop is CASSEGTAMNTEVFF. CDR3 coding DNA: TGTGCCAGCAGTGAAGGGACAGCCATGAACACTGAAGTTTTCTTT.

This clonotype was seen a few times. The CDR3 reads CASGRTGVAELGYTF. CDR3 sequence (DNA): TGCGCCAGCGGGAGGACAGGGGTCGCCGAATTGGGCTACACCTTC. The chain has TRBV5-1 and TRBJ1-2; 9 bases are shared with TRBD1. Germline V lookup: CDR1 SGHRS, CDR2 YFSETQ. The CDR3 is 15 residues long. Unmatched junction bases numbered 15, after V lost 7 bases and J lost 8 bases.

This clonotype was observed a single time. The CDR3: CASSAGGPAVDTQYF. The CDR3 DNA reads TGTGCCAGCAGCGCGGGGGGACCGGCGGTAGATACGCAGTATTTT. The chain employs TRBV28 and TRBJ2-3; TRBD2 matches at 8 bases. Germline assignment: CDR1 MDHEN and CDR2 SYDVKM. The CDR3 covers 15 residues. The trim removed 6 bases at V and 5 bases at J, leaving 10 bases unmatched.

The rearrangement joins TRBV5-1 to TRBJ2-5; D call uncertain. The CDR3 contains 15 residues. Trimming left V 1 base short and J 4 bases short, with 14 bases between. Germline loops: CDR1 SGHRS, CDR2 YFSETQ. The CDR3 sequence: CASSLRQLRPETQYF. In DNA form, the CDR3 reads TGCGCCAGCAGCTTGCGTCAGCTTAGACCAGAGACCCAGTACTTC.

This clonotype was counted ten times or more. The chain carries TRBV12-3 or TRBV12-4 and TRBJ1-1; D is ambiguous. V dropped 0 bases and J dropped 5 bases, with 7 bases sitting between them. This CDR3 is 13 amino acids long. Here the CDR3 DNA reads TGTGCCAGCAGTTTAGCGCGGGGTACTGAAGCTTTCTTT. It encodes CASSLARGTEAFF.

This clonotype was recorded at least ten times. The J gene is TRBJ1-5, the V gene TRBV24-1, with 8 bases aligning to TRBD1. The CDR3 runs 16 residues. Per germline, CDR1 KGHDR and CDR2 SFDVKD. Losses at the gene ends were 4 bases for V and 3 bases for J; bases not matched to a gene: 7. The CDR3 loop is CATSDPGTGPNQPQHF. The CDR3 DNA is TGTGCCACCAGTGACCCCGGGACAGGCCCCAATCAGCCCCAGCATTTT.

The rearrangement links TRBV10-1 to TRBJ2-1, with D unresolved. The V gene's germline CDR1 is WNHNN and CDR2 SYGVQD (reference sequence). V lost 7 bases to trimming and J lost 15 bases, with 7 bases between them. This CDR3 region has 8 residues. The CDR3 DNA follows: TGCGCCAGCAACTGTCGGTTCTTC. This codes for CASNCRFF.

This clonotype was found many times. The chain combines TRBV5-1 with TRBJ2-1; no reliable D call. V shed 0 bases and J shed 7 bases, with 5 bases lying between them. This CDR3 comprises 12 residues. The germline CDR1 and CDR2 sequences are SGHRS and YFSETQ. This chain's CDR3 is CASSLGQNEQFF. In DNA, the CDR3 is TGCGCCAGCAGCTTGGGCCAGAATGAGCAGTTCTTC.

This clonotype was recorded a few times. The rearrangement links TRBV5-1 to TRBJ1-4; D gene uncertain. The germline V gene has CDR1 SGHRS and CDR2 YFSETQ. V lost 0 bases and J lost 1, with 4 bases in between. There are 14 residues in the CDR3. The CDR3 spells CASSLGITNEKLFF. The DNA of the CDR3 is TGCGCCAGCAGCTTGGGGATAACTAATGAAAAACTGTTTTTT.

At least ten counts were recorded for this clonotype. The chain uses TRBV5-1 and TRBJ2-1, with D maybe TRBD1 (5 bases). V was clipped by 0 bases and J by 8 bases, with 15 bases between them. CDR3 length equals 15 residues. Germline CDR1 is SGHRS and CDR2 is YFSETQ. The chain's CDR3 is CASSLGLDRGYEQFF. DNA of the CDR3: TGCGCCAGCAGCTTGGGCCTGGATAGGGGTTATGAGCAGTTCTTC.